The 19 T cell receptor beta chains below come from one sample, sequenced in a study of CD8+ T cells in alopecia areata. Investigators isolated RNA and reverse transcribed it into cDNA to act as the sequencing template. This table comes from immunoSEQ multiplex PCR, and its TCRdb copy is limited to in-frame clones, with some not included. The repertoire includes about 180,000 clones, around 63% of them detected once, and about 1.5% sits in the top ten. This sample comprised CD4+ T cells sorted from blood, obtained at week 0. Every receptor here comes from a human donor with alopecia areata.

In the case of this clone: One junction end does not reproduce the germline sequence, and a read error may be involved. The V gene is TRBV4-1, the J gene TRBJ2-3, with D possibly TRBD2 on 6 matching bases. Germline CDR1 MGHRA, CDR2 YSYEKL. The CDR3 is 16 residues long. DNA of the CDR3: TGTGCCAGCAGCCTCAGACGTGACCTAGCGACAGATACGCAGTATTTT. Its protein is CASSLRRDLATDTQYF.

The sample holds one count of this clone. Different DNA sequences within this sample yield the same CDR3. This CDR3 reads CAWSVQGANQPQHF. CDR3 bases: TGTGCCTGGAGTGTACAGGGGGCGAATCAGCCCCAGCATTTT. The chain carries TRBV30 and TRBJ1-5; 9 positions match TRBD1. V dropped 0 bases and J dropped 4; count of bases not matched to a gene: 1. In germline, CDR1 is GTSNPN, CDR2 SVGIG (reference sequence). This CDR3 region has 14 residues.

J is TRBJ2-3 and V is TRBV7-2, with TRBD1 identical over 7 bases. The germline V gene has CDR1 SGHTA and CDR2 FQGNSA. The CDR3 sequence is 15 residues long. V lost 5 bases to trimming and J lost 4 bases; unmatched junction nucleotides: 9. CDR3 region: CASSIRQGQADTQYF. The CDR3 bases are TGTGCCAGCAGCATCAGACAGGGCCAGGCAGATACGCAGTATTTT.

The chain carries TRBV29-1 and TRBJ1-1; possible D gene TRBD1, 6 bases. The CDR3 runs 12 residues. V lost 5 bases, J lost 8 bases, and 15 bases lay in between. CDR1 SQVTM and CDR2 ANQGSEA come from the germline V gene. The CDR3 coding sequence is TGCAGCGTTTCAGGCGGGGGGGCGGAAGCTTTCTTT. Encoded protein: CSVSGGGAEAFF.

The gene calls are TRBV29-1 and TRBJ2-7; the match to TRBD1 covers 8 bases. The CDR3 length is 16 residues. CDR1 is SQVTM and CDR2 is ANQGSEA in the germline V gene. V was pared by 5 bases and J by 5 bases, with 17 bases of the junction left unmatched. The CDR3 loop reads CSVRMGAGGASHEQYF. In DNA form, the CDR3 reads TGCAGCGTTCGGATGGGGGCAGGGGGCGCTTCCCACGAGCAGTACTTC.

This rearrangement joins TRBV11-2 to TRBJ2-5; unclear D gene. There are 12 residues in the CDR3. V gave up 0 bases and J gave up 5 bases, with 4 bases separating them. Germline lookup yields CDR1 SGHAT and CDR2 FQNNGV. CDR3 loop: CASSLDRETQYF. The CDR3 DNA is TGTGCCAGCAGCTTAGATCGGGAGACCCAGTACTTC.

V gene TRBV29-1 combines with J gene TRBJ1-2; 7 positions match TRBD1. The CDR3 is 12 residues long. The trim removed 6 bases at V and 3 bases at J, leaving 4 bases unmatched. Germline V lookup: CDR1 SQVTM, CDR2 ANQGSEA. Here the CDR3 reads CSVAGGHYGYTF. The CDR3 DNA reads TGCAGCGTGGCAGGGGGGCACTATGGCTACACCTTC.

This clone came up a few times. The V gene is TRBV7-8, the J gene TRBJ1-4; D is undetermined. The CDR3 consists of 14 residues. The V gene's germline CDR1 is SGHVS and CDR2 FQNEAQ. V lost 5 bases, J lost 4 bases, and 11 bases lay in between. The CDR3 DNA is TGTGCCAGCAGCAAAACAGAAAATAATGAAAAACTGTTTTTT. Translated, it gives CASSKTENNEKLFF.

Note on this clone: Additional DNA sequences in this sample encode the identical CDR3. The rearrangement joins TRBV30 to TRBJ2-3; D ambiguous. Germline-derived CDR1 and CDR2 are GTSNPN and SVGIG (reference sequence). This CDR3 contains 13 residues. The V and J ends lost 0 bases and 5 bases respectively, with 9 bases between them. CDR3 bases: TGTGCCTGGAGTGTTAGATTAGGAGATACGCAGTATTTT. Translation: CAWSVRLGDTQYF.

There are a few counts of this clone. The gene calls are TRBV29-1 and TRBJ2-3, with 8 bases identical to TRBD2. CDR1 is SQVTM and CDR2 is ANQGSEA in the germline V gene. This CDR3 spans 14 amino acids. With 7 bases clipped from V and 2 bases from J, the junction kept 8 bases outside the gene matches. CDR3 DNA sequence: TGCAGCGCCCGGGGGGGGAGTAACACAGATACGCAGTATTTT. Residues: CSARGGSNTDTQYF.

The chain carries TRBV27 and TRBJ1-5; 8 bases match TRBD1. CDR1 and CDR2 (germline): MNHEY, SMNVEV (reference sequence). Trimming removed 4 bases from V and 7 bases from J; junction bases left unmatched: 6. This CDR3 spans 14 amino acids. CDR3 residues: CASSWGNRGQPQHF. In DNA, the CDR3 is TGTGCCAGCAGTTGGGGGAACAGGGGGCAGCCCCAGCATTTT.

This chain links TRBV4-3 with TRBJ1-1; 7 bases are shared with TRBD1. J lost 4 bases, V lost 3 bases, and 8 bases had no gene match. CDR1 LGHNA and CDR2 YSLEER come from the germline V gene. This CDR3 is 15 amino acids long. The CDR3 here is CASSHLQGGGTEAFF. The CDR3 nucleotides are TGCGCCAGCAGCCACCTCCAGGGGGGTGGCACTGAAGCTTTCTTT.

V is TRBV7-2 and J is TRBJ2-7; D unresolved. Germline CDR1 is SGHTA and CDR2 is FQGNSA. The CDR3 is 13 residues long. V lost 5 bases to trimming and J lost 4 bases, with 12 bases between them. CDR3 in DNA: TGTGCCAGCAGCGAGCATGAGATTTACGAGCAGTACTTC. Translation gives CASSEHEIYEQYF.

The genes are TRBV29-1 and TRBJ2-7; the D gene could be TRBD1 or TRBD2 (6 bases each). Trimming took 2 bases from V and 3 from J, leaving 11 bases between them. This CDR3 is built from 13 residues. Germline-derived CDR1 and CDR2 are SQVTM and ANQGSEA. The chain's CDR3 is CSVEPGGGYEQYF. The CDR3 DNA sequence: TGCAGCGTTGAACCCGGGGGCGGCTACGAGCAGTACTTC.

The chain links TRBV20-1 to TRBJ2-7; perhaps TRBD1 as D (5 bases). This CDR3 has 10 residues. Germline-derived CDR1 and CDR2 are DFQATT and SNEGSKA (reference sequence). Trimming left V 6 bases short and J 3 bases short, with 6 bases between. The CDR3 protein is CSAGHYEQYF. In DNA form, the CDR3 reads TGCAGTGCCGGACACTACGAGCAGTACTTC.

The chain is built from TRBV5-6 and TRBJ2-5; a possible D gene is TRBD1 (6 bases). The V and J ends lost 4 bases and 2 bases respectively, with 12 bases between them. This CDR3 spans 14 amino acids. The germline V gene has CDR1 SGHDT and CDR2 YYEEEE. The CDR3 DNA follows: TGTGCCAGCAGCCCGGGGACAATACAAGAGACCCAGTACTTC. Residues: CASSPGTIQETQYF.

J is TRBJ2-3 and V is TRBV4-3; D not resolved. Germline V CDR1 and CDR2: LGHNA, YSLEER. The CDR3 consists of 13 residues. The V end lost 1 base, the J end lost 3 bases, and 5 bases lay between the germline ends. CDR3 bases: TGCGCCAGCAGCCAAGCAGTGACAGATACGCAGTATTTT. This encodes CASSQAVTDTQYF.

This chain links TRBV4-1 with TRBJ1-1, with D uncertain. Germline V CDR1 and CDR2: MGHRA, YSYEKL. The CDR3 is 15 residues long. The germline V and J ends were trimmed by 0 bases and 0 bases, with 8 bases remaining between them. CDR3 loop: CASSQDAGMNTEAFF. In nucleotides, the CDR3 is TGCGCCAGCAGCCAAGATGCGGGGATGAACACTGAAGCTTTCTTT.

This clone was counted between two and nine times. The chain links TRBV30 to TRBJ2-5, with 8 bases fitting TRBD1. CDR3 size: 13 residues. Germline V gene lookup returns CDR1 GTSNPN and CDR2 SVGIG (reference sequence). With 7 bases clipped from V and 2 bases from J, the junction kept 6 bases outside the gene matches. In nucleotides, the CDR3 is TGTGCCTCAAGACAGGGGAGACAAGAGACCCAGTACTTC. Translated: CASRQGRQETQYF.